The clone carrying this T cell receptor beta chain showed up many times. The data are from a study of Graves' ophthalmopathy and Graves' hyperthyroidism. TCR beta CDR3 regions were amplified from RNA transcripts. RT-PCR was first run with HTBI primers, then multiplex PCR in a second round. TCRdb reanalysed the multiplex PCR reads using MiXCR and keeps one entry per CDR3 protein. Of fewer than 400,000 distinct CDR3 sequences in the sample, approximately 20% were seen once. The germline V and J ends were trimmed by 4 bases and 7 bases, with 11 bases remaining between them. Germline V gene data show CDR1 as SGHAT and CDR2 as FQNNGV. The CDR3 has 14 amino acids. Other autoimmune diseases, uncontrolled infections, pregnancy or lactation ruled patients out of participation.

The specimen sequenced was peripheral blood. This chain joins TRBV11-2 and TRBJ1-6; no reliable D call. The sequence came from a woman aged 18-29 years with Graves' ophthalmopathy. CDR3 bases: TGTGCCAGCAGCTCCCCCGGTTCCAATTCACCCCTCCACTTT. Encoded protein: CASSSPGSNSPLHF. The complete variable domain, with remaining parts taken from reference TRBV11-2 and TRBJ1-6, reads EAGVAQSPRYKIIEKRQSVAFWCNPISGHATLYWYQQILGQGPKLLIQFQNNGVVDDSQLPKDRFSAERLKGVDSTLKIQPAKLEDSAVYLCASSSPGSNSPLHFGNGTRLTVT.